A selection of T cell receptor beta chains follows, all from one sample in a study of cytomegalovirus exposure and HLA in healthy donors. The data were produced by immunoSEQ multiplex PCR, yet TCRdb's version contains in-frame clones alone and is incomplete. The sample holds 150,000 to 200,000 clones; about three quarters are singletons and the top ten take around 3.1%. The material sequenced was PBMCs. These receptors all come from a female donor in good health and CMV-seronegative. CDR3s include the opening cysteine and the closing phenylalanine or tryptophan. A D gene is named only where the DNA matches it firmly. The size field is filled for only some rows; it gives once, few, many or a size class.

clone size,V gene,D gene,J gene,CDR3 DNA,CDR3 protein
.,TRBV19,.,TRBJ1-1,TGTGCCAGTAGTCCCACACAGAACACTGAAGCTTTCTTT,CASSPTQNTEAFF
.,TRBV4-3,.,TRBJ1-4,TGCGCCAGCAGCCAAGATTCTGGGTGGGGGGAGGCTAATGAAAAACTGTTTTTT,CASSQDSGWGEANEKLFF
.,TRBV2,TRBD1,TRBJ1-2,TGTGCCAGCAATAACAAAAAGGGGGCAAATGGCTACACCTTC,CASNNKKGANGYTF
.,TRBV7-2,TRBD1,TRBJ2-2,TGTGCCAGCAGCCAACGGACAGGTTGGACCGGGGAGCTGTTTTTT,CASSQRTGWTGELFF
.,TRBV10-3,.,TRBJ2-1,TGTGCCATCAGTGCCGGTGTAAGCTCCTACAATGAGCAGTTCTTC,CAISAGVSSYNEQFF
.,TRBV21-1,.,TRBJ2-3,TGTGCCAGCAGCACACGCCATAATCAGACTAGCGGGGGGGGAGATACGCAGTATTTT,CASSTRHNQTSGGGDTQYF
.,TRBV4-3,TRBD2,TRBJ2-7,TGCGCCAGCAGCCGTGGACTAGCGGTGTACGAGCAGTACTTC,CASSRGLAVYEQYF
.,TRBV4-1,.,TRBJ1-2,TGCGCCAGCAGCCAAGAGACAGCGTTGAACTATGGCTACACCTTC,CASSQETALNYGYTF
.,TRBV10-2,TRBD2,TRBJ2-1,TGCGCCAGCAGAACCACTAGCGGGAGCTACAATGAGCAGTTCTTC,CASRTTSGSYNEQFF
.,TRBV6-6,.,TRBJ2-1,TGTGCCAGCAGACAGGGTGACAATGAGCAGTTCTTC,CASRQGDNEQFF
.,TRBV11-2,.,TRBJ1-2,TGTGCCAGCAGCTTAAGGGCGCTCCGGGGGGAGAGTAACTATGGCTACACCTTC,CASSLRALRGESNYGYTF
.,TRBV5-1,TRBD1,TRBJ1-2,TGCGCCAGCAGCTTGGGGTTGGACAGGTCCTATGGCTACACCTTC,CASSLGLDRSYGYTF
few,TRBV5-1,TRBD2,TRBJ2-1,TGCGCCAGCAGCTCGACCCCGGGACTAGATAACAATGCGCAGTTCTTC,CASSSTPGLDNNAQFF
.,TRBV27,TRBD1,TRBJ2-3,TGTGCCAGCAGCACGACAGGGTGGGCAGATACGCAGTATTTT,CASSTTGWADTQYF
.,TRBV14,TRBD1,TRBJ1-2,TGTGCCAGCAGCCAGGACAGGGGTAATGGCTACACCTTC,CASSQDRGNGYTF
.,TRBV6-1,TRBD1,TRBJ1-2,TGTGCCAGCGGGCGGACAGGGGACTATGGCTACACCTTC,CASGRTGDYGYTF
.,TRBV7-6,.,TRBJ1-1,TGTGCCAGCAGCCCAACGGAGGTCACTGAAGCTTTCTTT,CASSPTEVTEAFF
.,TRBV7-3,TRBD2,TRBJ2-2,TGTGCCAGCAGCCCACTGTCCCTCCTTCTAGCGGGAGGGACCGGGGAGCTGTTTTTT,CASSPLSLLLAGGTGELFF
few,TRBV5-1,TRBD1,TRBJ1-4,TGCGCCAGCAGCGTAACAGGGGTGGATGAAAAACTGTTTTTT,CASSVTGVDEKLFF
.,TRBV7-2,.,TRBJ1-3,TGTGCCAGCAGCTTATTCAGATCTGGAAACACCATATATTTT,CASSLFRSGNTIYF
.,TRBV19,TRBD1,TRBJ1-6,TGTGCCAGTAGTGGGTGGGACAGGCGAGAGAATTCACCCCTCCACTTT,CASSGWDRRENSPLHF
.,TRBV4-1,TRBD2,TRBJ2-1,TGCGCCAGCAGCCAGGCTATAGCGGGGGGTTACAATGAGCAGTTCTTC,CASSQAIAGGYNEQFF
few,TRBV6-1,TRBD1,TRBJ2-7,TGTGCCAGCAGTGTCCGACAGGGGCCCTACGAGCAGTACTTC,CASSVRQGPYEQYF
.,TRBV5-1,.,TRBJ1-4,TGCGCCAGCAGCTTCCGGGGGTCGGATGAAAAACTGTTTTTT,CASSFRGSDEKLFF